This is a list of T cell receptor beta chains from one sample in a study of T cell responses to AZD1222 COVID-19 vaccine. Clones were sequenced by immunoSEQ multiplex PCR, and TCRdb holds only the in-frame ones, with some missing. The sample records 110,000 to 150,000 clones, 90% to 95% being singletons. Here the sequenced sample was peripheral blood, taken on day 0 of AZD1222 vaccination. The receptors here all came from an adult in good health. CDR3s include the opening cysteine and the closing phenylalanine or tryptophan. Fields, in order: V gene, clone size, D gene, J gene, CDR3 DNA, CDR3 protein. The D gene is left open where the match is weak. For some rows the clone size is stated as once, few or many, or as a class when expanded; others skip it.

>TRBV5-4|.|.|TRBJ2-5
TGTGCCAGCAGCTTGGGGGGCCAAGAGACCCAGTACTTC
CASSLGGQETQYF
>TRBV14|.|TRBD1|TRBJ2-7
TGTGCCAGCAGCCATCAGGGGGCGAAGACCTCCTACGAGCAGTACTTC
CASSHQGAKTSYEQYF
>TRBV19|.|.|TRBJ2-7
TGTGCCAGTAGTATAGGTGGGATCCCCTACGAGCAGTACTTC
CASSIGGIPYEQYF
>TRBV2|.|.|TRBJ1-3
TGTGCCAGCAGTCCGAGGGGAGGAGGAAACACCATATATTTT
CASSPRGGGNTIYF
>TRBV11-2|.|.|TRBJ2-7
TGTGCCAGCAGCTTGTGGCAGGGGATGTACGAGCAGTACTTC
CASSLWQGMYEQYF
>TRBV19|few|.|TRBJ2-6
TGTGCCAGTACCCCCTTCGGCAGCAGCTCTGGGGCCAACGTCCTGACTTTC
CASTPFGSSSGANVLTF
>TRBV19|.|TRBD2|TRBJ2-1
TGTGCCAGTAATGCGGGAGGTACCTACAATGAGCAGTTCTTC
CASNAGGTYNEQFF
>TRBV3-1/TRBV3-2|.|.|TRBJ2-3
TGTGCCAGCAGCCAAGATAGGGCTCCAGGGGGCACAGATACGCAGTATTTT
CASSQDRAPGGTDTQYF
>TRBV30|.|.|TRBJ2-1
TGTGCCTGGACTGACGGGACAAAGCAGTTCTTC
CAWTDGTKQFF
>TRBV11-2|once|.|TRBJ1-6
TGTGCCAGCAGCTTGGGGGACGGAAATTCACCCCTCCACTTT
CASSLGDGNSPLHF
>TRBV5-4|.|.|TRBJ1-2
TGTGCCAGCAGCTGGGGCTATGGCTACACCTTC
CASSWGYGYTF
>TRBV5-4|.|.|TRBJ1-1
TGTGCCAGCAGCTTGGCCCCTCGGTCGATGAACACTGAAGCTTTCTTT
CASSLAPRSMNTEAFF
>TRBV11-2|.|.|TRBJ2-3
TGTGCCAGCAGCTCCCCATTAGTTCCTAGTACGCAGTATTTT
CASSSPLVPSTQYF
>TRBV2|.|.|TRBJ1-2
TGTGCCAGCATCGAAAGCGCAGTCCCTAACTATGGCTACACCTTC
CASIESAVPNYGYTF
>TRBV6-1|.|.|TRBJ1-3
TGTGCCAGCAGTGAAAGAGGCTCTGGAAACACCATATATTTT
CASSERGSGNTIYF
>TRBV19|.|TRBD2|TRBJ2-1
TGTGCCAGTAGTTCGCGGACTAGCGGGACGGGTGAGCAGTTCTTC
CASSSRTSGTGEQFF
>TRBV6-5|.|TRBD1|TRBJ1-5
TGTGCCAGCAGGACAGGGTTTTCTAGCAATCAGCCCCAGCATTTT
CASRTGFSSNQPQHF
>TRBV28|.|TRBD1|TRBJ2-7
TGTGCCAGCGTAAGCTTTGGGATCCTGGGACAGGGGGGGAGAGAGCAGTACTTC
CASVSFGILGQGGREQYF
>TRBV7-2|.|.|TRBJ1-2
TGTGCCAGCAGCTTAGAACGGCTGGGCCCCTATGGCTACACCTTC
CASSLERLGPYGYTF
>TRBV9|.|.|TRBJ2-7
TGTGCCAGCAGCGCGGGGGTCGGTGGGAGCTACGAGCAGTACTTC
CASSAGVGGSYEQYF